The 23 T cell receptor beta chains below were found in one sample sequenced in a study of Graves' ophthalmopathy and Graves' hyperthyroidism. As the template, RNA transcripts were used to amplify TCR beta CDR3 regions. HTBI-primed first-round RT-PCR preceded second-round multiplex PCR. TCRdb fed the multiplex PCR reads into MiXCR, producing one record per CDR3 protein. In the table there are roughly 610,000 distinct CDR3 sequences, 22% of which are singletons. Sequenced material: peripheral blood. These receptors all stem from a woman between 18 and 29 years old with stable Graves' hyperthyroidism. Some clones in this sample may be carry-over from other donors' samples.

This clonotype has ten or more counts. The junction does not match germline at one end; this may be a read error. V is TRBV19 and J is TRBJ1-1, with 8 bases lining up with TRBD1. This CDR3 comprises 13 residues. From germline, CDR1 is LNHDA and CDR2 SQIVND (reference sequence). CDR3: CASSPGGNTEASF. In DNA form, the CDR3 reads TGTGCCAGTAGCCCAGGGGGCAACACTGAAGCTTCCTTT.

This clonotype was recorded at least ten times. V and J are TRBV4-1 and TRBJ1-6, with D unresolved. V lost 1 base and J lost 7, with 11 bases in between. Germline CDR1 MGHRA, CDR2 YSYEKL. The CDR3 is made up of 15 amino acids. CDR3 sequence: CASSQVSFPNSPLHF. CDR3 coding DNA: TGCGCCAGCAGCCAAGTGTCGTTCCCGAATTCACCCCTCCACTTT.

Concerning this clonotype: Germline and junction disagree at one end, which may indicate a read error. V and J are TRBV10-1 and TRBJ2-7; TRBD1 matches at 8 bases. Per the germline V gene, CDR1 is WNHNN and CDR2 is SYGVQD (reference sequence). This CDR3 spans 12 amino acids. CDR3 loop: CASSEWGQALHF. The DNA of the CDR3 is TGCGCCAGCAGTGAATGGGGACAGGCACTACACTTC.

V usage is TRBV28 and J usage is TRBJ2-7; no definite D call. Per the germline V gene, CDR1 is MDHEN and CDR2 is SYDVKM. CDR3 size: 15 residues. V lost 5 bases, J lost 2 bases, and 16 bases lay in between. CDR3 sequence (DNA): TGTGCCAGCAGTGACCCGGGCCCCAGACCCTACGAGCAGTACTTC. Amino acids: CASSDPGPRPYEQYF. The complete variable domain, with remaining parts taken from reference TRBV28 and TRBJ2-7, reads DVKVTQSSRYLVKRTGEKVFLECVQDMDHENMFWYRQDPGLGLRLIYFSYDVKMKEKGDIPEGYSVSREKKERFSLILESASTNQTSMYLCASSDPGPRPYEQYFGPGTRLTVT.

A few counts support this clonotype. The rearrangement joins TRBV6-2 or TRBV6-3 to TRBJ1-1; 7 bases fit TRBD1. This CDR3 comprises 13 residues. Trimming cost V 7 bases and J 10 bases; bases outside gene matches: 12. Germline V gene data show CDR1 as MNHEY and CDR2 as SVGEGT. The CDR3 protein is CASTIPGQPSAFF. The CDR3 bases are TGTGCCAGCACCATCCCGGGACAGCCTTCAGCTTTCTTT.

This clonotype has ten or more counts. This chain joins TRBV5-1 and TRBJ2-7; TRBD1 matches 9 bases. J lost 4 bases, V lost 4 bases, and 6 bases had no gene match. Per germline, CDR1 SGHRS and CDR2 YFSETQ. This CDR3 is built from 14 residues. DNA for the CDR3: TGCGCCAGCAGCGACGACAGGGGGAATTACGAGCAGTACTTC. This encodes CASSDDRGNYEQYF.

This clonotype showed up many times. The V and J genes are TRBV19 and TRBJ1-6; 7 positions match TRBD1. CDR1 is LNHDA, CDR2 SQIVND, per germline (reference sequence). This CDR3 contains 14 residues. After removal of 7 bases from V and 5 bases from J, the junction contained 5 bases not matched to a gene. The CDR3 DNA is TGTGCCAGTACCTACGGACAGGATAATTCACCCCTCCACTTT. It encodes CASTYGQDNSPLHF.

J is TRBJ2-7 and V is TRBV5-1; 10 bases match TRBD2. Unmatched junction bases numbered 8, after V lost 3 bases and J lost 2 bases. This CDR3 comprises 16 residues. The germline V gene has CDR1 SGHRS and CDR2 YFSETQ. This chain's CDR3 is CASSSFGLAATYEQYF. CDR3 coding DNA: TGCGCCAGCAGCTCTTTCGGACTAGCGGCAACCTACGAGCAGTACTTC. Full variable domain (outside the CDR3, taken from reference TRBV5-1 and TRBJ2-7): KAGVTQTPRYLIKTRGQQVTLSCSPISGHRSVSWYQQTPGQGLQFLFEYFSETQRNKGNFPGRFSGRQFSNSRSEMNVSTLELGDSALYLCASSSFGLAATYEQYFGPGTRLTVT.

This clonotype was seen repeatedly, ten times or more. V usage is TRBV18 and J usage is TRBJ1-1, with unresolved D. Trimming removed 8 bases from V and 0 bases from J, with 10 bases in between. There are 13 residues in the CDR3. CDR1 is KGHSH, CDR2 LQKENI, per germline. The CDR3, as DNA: TGTGCCAGCAGTCCGCCCGTGAACACTGAAGCTTTCTTT. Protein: CASSPPVNTEAFF.

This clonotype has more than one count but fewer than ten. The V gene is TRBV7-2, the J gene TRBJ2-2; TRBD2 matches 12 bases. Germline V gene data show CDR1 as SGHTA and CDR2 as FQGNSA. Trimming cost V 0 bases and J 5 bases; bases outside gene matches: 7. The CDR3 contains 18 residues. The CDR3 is CASSLARLAGGQTGELFF. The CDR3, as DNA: TGTGCCAGCAGCTTAGCTCGGCTAGCGGGAGGGCAGACCGGGGAGCTGTTTTTT.

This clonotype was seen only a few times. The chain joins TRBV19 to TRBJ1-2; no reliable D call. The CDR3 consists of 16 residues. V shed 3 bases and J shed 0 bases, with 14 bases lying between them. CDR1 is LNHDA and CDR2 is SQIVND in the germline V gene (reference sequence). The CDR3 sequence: CASSISGPWTNYGYTF. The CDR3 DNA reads TGTGCCAGTAGTATTTCCGGTCCTTGGACTAACTATGGCTACACCTTC.

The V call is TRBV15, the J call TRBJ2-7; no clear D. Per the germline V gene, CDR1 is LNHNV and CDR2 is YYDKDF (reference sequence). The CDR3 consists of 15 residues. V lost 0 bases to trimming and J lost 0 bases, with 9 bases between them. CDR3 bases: TGTGCCACCAGCAGAGATAAGGGTAGCTCCTACGAGCAGTACTTC. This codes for CATSRDKGSSYEQYF.

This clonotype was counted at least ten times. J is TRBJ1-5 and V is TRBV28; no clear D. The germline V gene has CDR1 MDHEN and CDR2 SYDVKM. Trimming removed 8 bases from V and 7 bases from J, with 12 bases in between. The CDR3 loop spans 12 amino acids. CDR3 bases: TGTGCCAGCCAAACCCCGGGACAGCCCCAGCATTTT. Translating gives CASQTPGQPQHF.

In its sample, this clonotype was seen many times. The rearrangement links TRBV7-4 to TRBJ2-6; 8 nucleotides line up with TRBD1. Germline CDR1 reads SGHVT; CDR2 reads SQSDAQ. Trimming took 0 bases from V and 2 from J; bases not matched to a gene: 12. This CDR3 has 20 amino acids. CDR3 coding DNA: TGTGCCAGCAGCTTAGCCAGACTACGGACAGGGAGGACTGGGGCCAACGTCCTGACTTTC. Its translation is CASSLARLRTGRTGANVLTF.

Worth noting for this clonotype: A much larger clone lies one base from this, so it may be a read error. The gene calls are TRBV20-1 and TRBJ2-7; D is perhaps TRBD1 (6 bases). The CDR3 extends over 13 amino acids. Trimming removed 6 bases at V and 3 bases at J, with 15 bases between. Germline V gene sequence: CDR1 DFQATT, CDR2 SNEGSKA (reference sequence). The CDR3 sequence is CSASDSESYEQYF. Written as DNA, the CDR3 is TGCAGTGCCTCGGACAGTGAGAGCTACGAGCAGTACTTC.

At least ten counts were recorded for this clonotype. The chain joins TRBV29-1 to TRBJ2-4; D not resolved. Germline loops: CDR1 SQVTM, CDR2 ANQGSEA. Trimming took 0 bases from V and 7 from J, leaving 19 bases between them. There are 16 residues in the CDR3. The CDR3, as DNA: TGCAGCGTTGAAGAGAATTCACTGGGGATGGGTAACATTCAGTACTTC. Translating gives CSVEENSLGMGNIQYF. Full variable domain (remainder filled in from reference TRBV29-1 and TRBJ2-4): SAVISQKPSRDICQRGTSLTIQCQVDSQVTMMFWYRQQPGQSLTLIATANQGSEATYESGFVIDKFPISRPNLTFSTLTVSNMSPEDSSIYLCSVEENSLGMGNIQYFGAGTRLSVL.

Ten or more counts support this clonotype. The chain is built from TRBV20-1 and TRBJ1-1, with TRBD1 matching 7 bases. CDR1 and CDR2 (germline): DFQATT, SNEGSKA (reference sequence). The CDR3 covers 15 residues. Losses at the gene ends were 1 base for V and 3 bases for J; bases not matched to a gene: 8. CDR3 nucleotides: TGCAGTGCTAGAGCTACGACAGGGCATGACACTGAAGCTTTCTTT. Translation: CSARATTGHDTEAFF.

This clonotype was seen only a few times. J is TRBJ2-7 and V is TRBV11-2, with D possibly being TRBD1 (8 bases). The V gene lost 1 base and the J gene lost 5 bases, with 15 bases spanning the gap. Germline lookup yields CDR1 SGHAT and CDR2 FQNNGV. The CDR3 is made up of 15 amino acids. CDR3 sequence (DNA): TGTGCCAGCAGCTTAGGAAGGACAGGGAGGGACGAGCAGTACTTC. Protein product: CASSLGRTGRDEQYF.

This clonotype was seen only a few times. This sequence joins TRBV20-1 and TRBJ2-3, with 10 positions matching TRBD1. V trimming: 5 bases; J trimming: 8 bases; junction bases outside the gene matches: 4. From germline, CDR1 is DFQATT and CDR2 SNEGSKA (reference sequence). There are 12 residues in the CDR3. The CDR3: CSADGQGGTQYF. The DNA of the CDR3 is TGCAGTGCTGACGGACAGGGGGGTACGCAGTATTTT.

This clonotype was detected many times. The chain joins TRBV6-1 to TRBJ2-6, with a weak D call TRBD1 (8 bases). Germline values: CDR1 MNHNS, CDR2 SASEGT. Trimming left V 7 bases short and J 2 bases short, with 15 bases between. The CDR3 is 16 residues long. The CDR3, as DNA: TGTGCCAGCACCCGGACAGGGAGGGCTGGGGCCAACGTCCTGACTTTC. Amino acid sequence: CASTRTGRAGANVLTF.

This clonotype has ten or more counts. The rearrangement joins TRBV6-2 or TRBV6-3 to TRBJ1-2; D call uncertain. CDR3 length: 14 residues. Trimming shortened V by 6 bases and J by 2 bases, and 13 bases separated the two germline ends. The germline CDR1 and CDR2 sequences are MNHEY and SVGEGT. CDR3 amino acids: CASSYEGSNYGYTF. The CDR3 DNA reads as TGTGCCAGCAGCTACGAAGGGTCCAACTATGGCTACACCTTC.

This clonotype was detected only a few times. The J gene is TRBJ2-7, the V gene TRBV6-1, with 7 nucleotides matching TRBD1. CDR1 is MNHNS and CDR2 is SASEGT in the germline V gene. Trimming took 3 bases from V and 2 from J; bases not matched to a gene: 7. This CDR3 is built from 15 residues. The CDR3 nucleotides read TGTGCCAGCAGTGACCACGGGACAGTTACCTACGAGCAGTACTTC. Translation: CASSDHGTVTYEQYF.

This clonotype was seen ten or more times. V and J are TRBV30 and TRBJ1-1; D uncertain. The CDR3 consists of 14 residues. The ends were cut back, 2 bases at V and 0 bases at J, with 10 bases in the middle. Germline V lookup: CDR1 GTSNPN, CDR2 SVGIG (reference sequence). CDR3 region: CAWSLLQLNTEAFF. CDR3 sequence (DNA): TGTGCCTGGAGTCTGCTGCAGCTGAACACTGAAGCTTTCTTT.